This entry is about one T cell receptor (beta chain). Its antigen remains unidentified. Other DNA sequences in this specimen translate into the identical CDR3. The data are from a study of shared clonotypes between healthy human individuals. Background on the study: Each donor's CD8 memory used one plate, CD8 naive two, each CD4 subset three.

Notes on the study in general: Rarefaction exposed incomplete sorted-subset sequencing despite large depth.

The germline V and J ends were trimmed by 0 bases and 3 bases, with 3 bases remaining between them. The CDR3 has 13 residues. Germline V CDR1 and CDR2: LGHNA, YSLEER. Donors included only healthy HIV-negative adults lacking recent acute infections or vaccinations. The repertoire was sequenced with immunoSEQ multiplex PCR; TCRdb's copy has only in-frame clones and lacks some. The repertoire includes around 1,000,000 clones, approximately 80% of them detected once, and 0.89% sits in the top ten. Sequenced sample: memory CD4+ T cells from PBMCs. Subset meaning: CD45RA-negative fraction. The chain carries TRBV4-3 and TRBJ1-3, with D unresolved. The sequence derives from a man aged 18 to 29 in good health. Some clones in this sample may be carry-over from other donors' samples. The CDR3 is CASSQDRGNTIYF. CDR3 nucleotides: TGCGCCAGCAGCCAAGATCGTGGAAACACCATATATTTT.